Below, 10 T cell receptor beta chains from the same sample are listed, as sequenced in a study of cytomegalovirus exposure and HLA in healthy donors. Primers: 60 Vbeta forward and 13 Jbeta reverse. The data were produced by immunoSEQ multiplex PCR, yet TCRdb's version contains in-frame clones alone and is incomplete. The sample holds around 180,000 clones, almost 85% seen once. The sample taken for sequencing was PBMCs. All receptors derive from a boy under 18 in good health and CMV-seronegative.

The chain employs TRBV19 and TRBJ1-1; 9 bases are shared with TRBD1. The V and J ends lost 2 bases and 6 bases, in that order; junction bases with no gene match: 4. Germline loops: CDR1 LNHDA, CDR2 SQIVND (reference sequence). The CDR3 sequence is 14 residues long. CDR3: CASSIRDRAAEAFF. Written as DNA, the CDR3 is TGTGCCAGTAGTATACGGGACAGGGCTGCTGAAGCTTTCTTT.

This clone came up a few times. The chain uses TRBV9 and TRBJ1-2; D remains unclear. The V gene's germline CDR1 is SGDLS and CDR2 YYNGEE. Between the trimmed V and J ends, which lost 3 bases and 8 bases, there was a span of 11 bases. The CDR3 loop spans 12 amino acids. The CDR3 is CASSALYGGYTF. Written as DNA, the CDR3 is TGTGCCAGCAGCGCACTATATGGGGGCTACACCTTC.

The chain links TRBV5-1 to TRBJ1-2, with a tentative D call TRBD1 (5 bases). The CDR3 consists of 14 residues. V was trimmed by 0 bases and J by 8 bases, leaving 14 bases between them. Germline V gene data show CDR1 as SGHRS and CDR2 as YFSETQ. DNA of the CDR3: TGCGCCAGCAGCTTGGACGGCGGACAAGGGGGCTACACCTTC. It translates to CASSLDGGQGGYTF.

The chain has TRBV27 and TRBJ1-2, with 9 bases that match TRBD1. V lost 6 bases and J lost 8; bases outside the gene matches: 13. Germline CDR1 and CDR2: MNHEY and SMNVEV (reference sequence). This CDR3 is 15 amino acids long. DNA of the CDR3: TGTGCCAGCAGCCGCCCGGGACAGGGTAGGAAGGGCTACACCTTC. It codes for CASSRPGQGRKGYTF.

The V gene is TRBV1, the J gene TRBJ2-7; TRBD2 was called by the table and not checked on the DNA. TRBV1 is flagged as a pseudogene. This CDR3 spans 16 amino acids. CDR3 nucleotide sequence: TGCACCAGCAGCCAAGATATGACCGGGGAATCCTACGAGCAGTACTTC. As protein: CTSSQDMTGESYEQYF.

The V call is TRBV2, the J call TRBJ2-7; 11 bases agree with TRBD1. Germline V gene lookup returns CDR1 SNHLY and CDR2 FYNNEI. V lost 8 bases and J lost 3; bases outside the gene matches: 12. The CDR3 runs to 16 residues. In nucleotides, the CDR3 is TGTGCCAGCCTGGGGACAGGGGGGATAGCACTCTACGAGCAGTACTTC. This gives the protein CASLGTGGIALYEQYF. Supplemented by reference TRBV2 and TRBJ2-7, the full variable domain reads EPEVTQTPSHQVTQMGQEVILRCVPISNHLYFYWYRQILGQKVEFLVSFYNNEISEKSEIFDDQFSVERPDGSNFTLKIRSTKLEDSAMYFCASLGTGGIALYEQYFGPGTRLTVT.

The V call is TRBV5-1, the J call TRBJ1-1; D unresolved. V lost 4 bases and J 2 bases, leaving 15 bases between the germline ends. CDR1 and CDR2 from the germline V gene are SGHRS and YFSETQ. CDR3 length equals 15 residues. This CDR3 reads CASSQRTGINTEAFF. CDR3 sequence (DNA): TGCGCCAGCAGCCAGCGGACGGGGATTAACACTGAAGCTTTCTTT.

V gene TRBV29-1 combines with J gene TRBJ1-1; 8 bases agree with TRBD1. The CDR3 contains 15 residues. CDR1 is SQVTM, CDR2 ANQGSEA, per germline. J was trimmed by 5 bases and V by 7 bases; bases with no gene match: 15. CDR3 sequence (DNA): TGCAGCGGTAGGGCAGGGGGCATATCGGGGACTGAAGCTTTCTTT. Translation: CSGRAGGISGTEAFF.

This chain connects TRBV7-2 to TRBJ1-6; D gene ambiguous. The CDR3 is 19 residues long. Germline assignment: CDR1 SGHTA and CDR2 FQGNSA. Trimming shortened V by 3 bases and J by 0 bases, and 18 bases separated the two germline ends. CDR3 sequence reads: CASSFIRDPSRSYNSPLHF. CDR3 in DNA: TGTGCCAGCAGCTTTATCCGGGATCCCAGCCGCTCCTATAATTCACCCCTCCACTTT.

Remarks on this clone: At the DNA level, this CDR3 is encoded by other sequences in the same sample as well. The rearrangement uses TRBV15 and TRBJ2-7, with D tentatively TRBD1 (6 bases). The CDR3 is 12 amino acids. Germline values: CDR1 LNHNV, CDR2 YYDKDF (reference sequence). Trimming pared 5 bases from V and 4 bases from J, leaving 9 bases between. The CDR3 region has the DNA TGTGCCACCAGCGGACAGACATACGAGCAGTACTTC. This encodes CATSGQTYEQYF. The full variable domain, rest sourced from reference TRBV15 and TRBJ2-7, is DAMVIQNPRYQVTQFGKPVTLSCSQTLNHNVMYWYQQKSSQAPKLLFHYYDKDFNNEADTPDNFQSRRPNTSFCFLDIRSPGLGDTAMYLCATSGQTYEQYFGPGTRLTVT.